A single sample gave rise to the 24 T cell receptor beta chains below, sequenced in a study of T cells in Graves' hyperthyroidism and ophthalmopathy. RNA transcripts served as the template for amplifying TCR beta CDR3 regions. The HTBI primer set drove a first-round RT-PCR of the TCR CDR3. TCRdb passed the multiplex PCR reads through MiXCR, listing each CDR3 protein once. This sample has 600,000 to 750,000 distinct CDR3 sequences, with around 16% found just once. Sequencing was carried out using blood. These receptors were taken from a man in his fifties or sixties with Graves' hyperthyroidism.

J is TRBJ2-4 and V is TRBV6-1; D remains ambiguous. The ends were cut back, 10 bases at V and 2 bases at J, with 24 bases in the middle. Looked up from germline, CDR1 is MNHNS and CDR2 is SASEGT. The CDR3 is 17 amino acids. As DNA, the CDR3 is TGTGCCACCCTGGGTGATTCGAGTAGCAATCCCAAAAACATTCAGTACTTC. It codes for CATLGDSSSNPKNIQYF.

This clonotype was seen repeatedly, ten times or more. The CDR3 sequence: CASSKDRGRTGNTIYF. The CDR3 coding sequence is TGTGCCAGCAGCAAGGACAGGGGAAGGACTGGAAACACCATATATTTT. The chain joins TRBV7-2 to TRBJ1-3; the match to TRBD1 covers 9 bases. The V gene's germline CDR1 is SGHTA and CDR2 FQGNSA. V lost 5 bases to trimming and J lost 2 bases; unmatched junction nucleotides: 7. This CDR3 is 16 amino acids long.

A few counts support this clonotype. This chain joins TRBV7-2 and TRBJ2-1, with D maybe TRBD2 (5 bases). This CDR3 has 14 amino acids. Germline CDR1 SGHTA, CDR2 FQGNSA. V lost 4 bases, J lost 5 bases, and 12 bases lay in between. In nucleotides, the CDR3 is TGTGCCAGCAGCTCAATACTAGGGCACAATGAGCAGTTCTTC. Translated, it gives CASSSILGHNEQFF.

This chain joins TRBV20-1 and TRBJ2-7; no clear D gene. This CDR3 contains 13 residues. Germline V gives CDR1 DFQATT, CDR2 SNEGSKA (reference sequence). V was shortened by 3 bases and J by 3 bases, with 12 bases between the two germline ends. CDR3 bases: TGCAGTGCTAGGGGCCCAGTGGGCTACGAGCAGTACTTC. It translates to CSARGPVGYEQYF.

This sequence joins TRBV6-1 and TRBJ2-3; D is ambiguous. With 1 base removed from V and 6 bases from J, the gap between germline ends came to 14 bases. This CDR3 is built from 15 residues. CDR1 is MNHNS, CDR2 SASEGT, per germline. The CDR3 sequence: CASSEVAFEGDTQYF. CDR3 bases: TGTGCCAGCAGTGAAGTAGCTTTCGAAGGCGATACGCAGTATTTT.

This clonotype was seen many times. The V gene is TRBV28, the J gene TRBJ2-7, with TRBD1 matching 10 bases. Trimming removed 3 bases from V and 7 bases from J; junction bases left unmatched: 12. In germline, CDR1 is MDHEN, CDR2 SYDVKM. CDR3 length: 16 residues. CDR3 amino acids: CASSFPPGTGVIEQYF. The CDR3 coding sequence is TGTGCCAGCAGTTTCCCCCCAGGGACAGGGGTGATTGAGCAGTACTTC. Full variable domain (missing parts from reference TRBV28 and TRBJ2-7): DVKVTQSSRYLVKRTGEKVFLECVQDMDHENMFWYRQDPGLGLRLIYFSYDVKMKEKGDIPEGYSVSREKKERFSLILESASTNQTSMYLCASSFPPGTGVIEQYFGPGTRLTVT.

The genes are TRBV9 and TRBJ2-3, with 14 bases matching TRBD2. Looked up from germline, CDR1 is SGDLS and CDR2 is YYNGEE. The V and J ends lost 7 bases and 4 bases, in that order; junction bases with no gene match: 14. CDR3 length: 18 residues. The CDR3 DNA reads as TGTGCCAGCTCGGAGACTAGCGGGAGGGATGTCGTTGCAGATACGCAGTATTTT. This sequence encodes CASSETSGRDVVADTQYF.

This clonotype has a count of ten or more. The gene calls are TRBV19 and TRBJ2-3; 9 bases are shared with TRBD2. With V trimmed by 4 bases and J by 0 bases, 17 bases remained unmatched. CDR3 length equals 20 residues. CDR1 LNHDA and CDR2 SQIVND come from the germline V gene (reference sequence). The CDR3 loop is CASSTWDISLLAGSTDTQYF. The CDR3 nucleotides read TGTGCCAGTAGTACCTGGGACATCTCACTCCTAGCGGGAAGCACAGATACGCAGTATTTT.

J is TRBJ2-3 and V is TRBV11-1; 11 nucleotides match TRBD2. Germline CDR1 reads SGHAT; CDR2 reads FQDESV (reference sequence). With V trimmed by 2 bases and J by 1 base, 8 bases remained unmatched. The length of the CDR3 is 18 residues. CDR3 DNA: TGTGCCAGCAGCTTATCGCCCGGACTAGCGGGCCGCACAGATACGCAGTATTTT. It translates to CASSLSPGLAGRTDTQYF.

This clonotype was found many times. Written as DNA, the CDR3 is TGTGCCAGCAGCGACCGCCCCGGGACGGGACCCTACGAGCAGTACTTC. Translated: CASSDRPGTGPYEQYF. The chain uses TRBV7-8 and TRBJ2-7; D may match TRBD1 or TRBD2 (5 bases each). The germline V gene has CDR1 SGHVS and CDR2 FQNEAQ. The CDR3 loop spans 16 amino acids. Trimming stripped 5 bases from V and 2 bases from J, with 19 bases between.

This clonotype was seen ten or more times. CDR3 coding DNA: TGCGCCAGCAGCAACAGGGGCAATGAGCAGTTCTTC. It specifies CASSNRGNEQFF. The J gene is TRBJ2-1, the V gene TRBV5-1; 7 bases align to TRBD1. Germline V CDR1 and CDR2: SGHRS, YFSETQ. The CDR3 length is 12 residues. With 4 bases clipped from V and 6 bases from J, the junction kept 1 base outside the gene matches.

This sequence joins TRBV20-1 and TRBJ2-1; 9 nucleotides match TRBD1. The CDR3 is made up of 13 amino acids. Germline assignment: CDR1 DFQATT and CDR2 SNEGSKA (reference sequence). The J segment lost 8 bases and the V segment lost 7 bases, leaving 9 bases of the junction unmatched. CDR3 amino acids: CSGGDRAWDEQFF. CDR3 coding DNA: TGCAGTGGTGGGGACAGGGCATGGGATGAGCAGTTCTTC.

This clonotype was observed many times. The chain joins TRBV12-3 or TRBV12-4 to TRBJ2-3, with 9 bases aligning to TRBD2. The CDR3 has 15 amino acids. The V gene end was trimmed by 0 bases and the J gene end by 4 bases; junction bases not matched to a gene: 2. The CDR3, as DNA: TGTGCCAGCAGTTTAGCCCCTAGCGGGGCAGATACGCAGTATTTT. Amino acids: CASSLAPSGADTQYF.

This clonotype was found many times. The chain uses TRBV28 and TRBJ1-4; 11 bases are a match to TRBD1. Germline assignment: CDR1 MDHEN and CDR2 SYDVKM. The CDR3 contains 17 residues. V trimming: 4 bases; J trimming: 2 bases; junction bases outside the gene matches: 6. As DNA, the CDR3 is TGTGCCAGCAGTTCACCCGGGACAGGGGGTACTAATGAAAAACTGTTTTTT. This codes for CASSSPGTGGTNEKLFF.

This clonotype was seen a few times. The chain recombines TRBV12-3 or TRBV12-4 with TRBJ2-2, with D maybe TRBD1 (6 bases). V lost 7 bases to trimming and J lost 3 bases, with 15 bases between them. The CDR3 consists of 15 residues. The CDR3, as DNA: TGTGCCAGCACCGACAGGCGGTCGCACACCGGGGAGCTGTTTTTT. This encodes CASTDRRSHTGELFF.

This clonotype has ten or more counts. The CDR3 is CASRPTPRRLPTDTQYF. The CDR3 DNA reads TGTGCCAGCAGACCAACTCCCCGCCGTCTTCCCACAGATACGCAGTATTTT. This rearrangement joins TRBV27 to TRBJ2-3; D remains unclear. This CDR3 is 17 amino acids long. The V gene's germline CDR1 is MNHEY and CDR2 SMNVEV (reference sequence). V shed 6 bases and J shed 2 bases, with 21 bases lying between them.

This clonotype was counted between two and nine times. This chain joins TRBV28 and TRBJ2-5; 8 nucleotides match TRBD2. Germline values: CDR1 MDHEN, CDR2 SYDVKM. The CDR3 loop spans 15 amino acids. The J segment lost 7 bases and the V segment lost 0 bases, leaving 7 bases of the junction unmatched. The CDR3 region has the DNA TGTGCCAGCAGTTTATGGTCCTCCGGGGGGGGGACCCAGTACTTC. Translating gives CASSLWSSGGGTQYF.

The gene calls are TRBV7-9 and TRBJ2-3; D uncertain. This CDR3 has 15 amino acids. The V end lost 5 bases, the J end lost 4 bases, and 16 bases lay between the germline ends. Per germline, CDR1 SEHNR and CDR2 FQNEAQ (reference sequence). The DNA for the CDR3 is TGTGCCAGCAGCCAGACGCAGTTGGTAGCAGATACGCAGTATTTT. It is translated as CASSQTQLVADTQYF.

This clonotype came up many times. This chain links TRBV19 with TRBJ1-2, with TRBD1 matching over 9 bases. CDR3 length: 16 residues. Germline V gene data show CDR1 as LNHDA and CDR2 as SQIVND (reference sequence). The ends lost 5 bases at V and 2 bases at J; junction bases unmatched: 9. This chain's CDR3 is CASSSFGTGYNYGYTF. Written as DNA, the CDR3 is TGTGCCAGTAGTTCCTTCGGGACAGGGTACAACTATGGCTACACCTTC.

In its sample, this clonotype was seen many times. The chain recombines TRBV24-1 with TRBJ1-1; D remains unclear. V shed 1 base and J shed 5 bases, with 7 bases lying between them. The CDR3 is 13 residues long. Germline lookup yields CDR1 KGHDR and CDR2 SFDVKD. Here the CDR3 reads CATSDFLGTEAFF. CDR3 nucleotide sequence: TGTGCCACCAGTGATTTCTTAGGAACTGAAGCTTTCTTT.

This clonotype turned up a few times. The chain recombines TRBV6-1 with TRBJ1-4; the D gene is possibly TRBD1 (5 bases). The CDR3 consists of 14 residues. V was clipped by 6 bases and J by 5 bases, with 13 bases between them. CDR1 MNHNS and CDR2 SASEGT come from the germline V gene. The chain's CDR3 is CASRITGSNEKLFF. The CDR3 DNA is TGTGCCAGCAGAATTACAGGCTCAAATGAAAAACTGTTTTTT.

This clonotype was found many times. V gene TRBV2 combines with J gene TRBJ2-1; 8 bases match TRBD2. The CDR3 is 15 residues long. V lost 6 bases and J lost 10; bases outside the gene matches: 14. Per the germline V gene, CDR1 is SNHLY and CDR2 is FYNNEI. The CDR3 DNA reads TGTGCCAGCAGCAGCGGGAGCGAGGCCTTTAGGGAGCAGTTCTTC. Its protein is CASSSGSEAFREQFF. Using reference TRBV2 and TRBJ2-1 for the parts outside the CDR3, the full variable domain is EPEVTQTPSHQVTQMGQEVILRCVPISNHLYFYWYRQILGQKVEFLVSFYNNEISEKSEIFDDQFSVERPDGSNFTLKIRSTKLEDSAMYFCASSSGSEAFREQFFGPGTRLTVL.

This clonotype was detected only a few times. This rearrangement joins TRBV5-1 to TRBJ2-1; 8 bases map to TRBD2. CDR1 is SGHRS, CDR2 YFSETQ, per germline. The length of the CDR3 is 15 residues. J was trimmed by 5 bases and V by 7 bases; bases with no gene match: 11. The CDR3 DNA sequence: TGCGCCAGCGTAGGAATAGCGGGGTCCCACAATGAGCAGTTCTTC. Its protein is CASVGIAGSHNEQFF.

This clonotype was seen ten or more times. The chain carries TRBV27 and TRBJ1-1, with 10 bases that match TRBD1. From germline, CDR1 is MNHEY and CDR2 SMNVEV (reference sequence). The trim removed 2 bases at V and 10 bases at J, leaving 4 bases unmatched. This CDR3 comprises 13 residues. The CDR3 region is CASSLGDRGLAFF. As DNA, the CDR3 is TGTGCCAGCAGTTTAGGGGACAGGGGTTTAGCTTTCTTT.